This entry is about one TCR beta chain. The antigen is not known. RNA transcripts gave rise to amplified TCR beta CDR3 regions. In the first-round RT-PCR of the TCR CDR3, the HTBI primer set was used. TCRdb re-called the multiplex PCR reads with MiXCR, one entry per CDR3 protein. The sample carries around 300,000 distinct CDR3 sequences, approximately 15% recorded once. These data belong to a study of T cells in Graves' hyperthyroidism and ophthalmopathy. Findings of the study overall: Ophthalmopathy got predicted by the model a median approximately 6.3 months before its onset.

The diagnostic basis comprised clinical symptoms, serum thyroxine and TRAb, thyroid ultrasound and orbital computed tomography. From germline, CDR1 is DFQATT and CDR2 SNEGSKA (reference sequence). V lost 7 bases and J lost 1; bases outside the gene matches: 3. The CDR3 has 13 amino acids. Specimen: blood. The TCR comes from a woman aged 25 to 45 with Graves' hyperthyroidism. V usage is TRBV20-1 and J usage is TRBJ2-3; 9 bases align to TRBD2. The CDR3 spells CSGLAAGTDTQYF. The CDR3 region has the DNA TGCAGTGGACTAGCGGCAGGCACAGATACGCAGTATTTT.